One sample yielded the 26 T cell receptor beta chains listed below, sequenced in a study of T cell responses to AZD1222 COVID-19 vaccine. Assay used: immunoSEQ multiplex PCR; TCRdb lists only in-frame clones, some missing. The table has over 75,000 clones, approximately 88% seen once. Sequencing used peripheral blood, obtained 28 days after the second AZD1222 dose. The source is an adult who received the AZD1222 COVID-19 vaccine.

This chain joins TRBV6-5 and TRBJ2-3, with TRBD2 matching over 9 bases. V was clipped by 7 bases and J by 5 bases; unmatched bases: 7. In germline, CDR1 is MNHEY, CDR2 SVGAGI. The length of the CDR3 is 14 residues. The CDR3 region is CASTPAGGGDTQYF. For the CDR3, the DNA is TGTGCCAGCACCCCAGCGGGGGGAGGAGATACGCAGTATTTT.

The chain uses TRBV2 and TRBJ1-3; D not certain. The V end was cut by 6 bases, the J end by 0 bases, with 9 bases between. The CDR3 is 14 residues long. Germline lookup yields CDR1 SNHLY and CDR2 FYNNEI. The CDR3 sequence is CASRDVSSGNTIYF. CDR3 DNA sequence: TGTGCCAGCAGGGACGTCAGCTCTGGAAACACCATATATTTT.

This chain joins TRBV5-8 and TRBJ1-5; no reliable D call. The CDR3 is 15 residues long. Trimming took 0 bases from V and 2 from J, leaving 9 bases between them. Germline V gene data show CDR1 as SGHTS and CDR2 as YDEGEE. CDR3 nucleotide sequence: TGTGCCAGCAGCTTGGTGGGTTATGGCAATCAGCCCCAGCATTTT. It is translated as CASSLVGYGNQPQHF.

This clone was seen a handful of times. The J gene is TRBJ1-2, the V gene TRBV2; D perhaps matches TRBD1 (5 bases). Looked up from germline, CDR1 is SNHLY and CDR2 is FYNNEI. V gave up 9 bases and J gave up 6 bases, with 20 bases separating them. This CDR3 has 14 amino acids. This chain's CDR3 is CARAGGARVHGYTF. The CDR3 coding sequence is TGTGCCAGAGCGGGGGGAGCGCGGGTACATGGCTACACCTTC.

This chain links TRBV20-1 with TRBJ2-4, with TRBD2 matching over 7 bases. The CDR3 contains 16 residues. Losses at the gene ends were 3 bases for V and 4 bases for J; bases not matched to a gene: 12. Germline V lookup: CDR1 DFQATT, CDR2 SNEGSKA (reference sequence). This chain's CDR3 is CSASNWIASGKNIQYF. The CDR3, as DNA: TGCAGTGCTAGTAATTGGATCGCTAGCGGTAAAAACATTCAGTACTTC.

This chain uses TRBV10-3 with TRBJ2-7; perhaps TRBD2 as D (5 bases). The germline gives CDR1 ENHRY, CDR2 SYGVKD. This CDR3 is 11 amino acids long. The V end was cut by 6 bases, the J end by 7 bases, with 10 bases between. In DNA, the CDR3 is TGTGCCATCAGGGCAGGAGGAGAGCAGTACTTC. This codes for CAIRAGGEQYF.

The chain couples TRBV11-2 to TRBJ2-1; TRBD1 matches 11 bases. Germline V CDR1 and CDR2: SGHAT, FQNNGV. The CDR3 is 15 amino acids. J gave up 9 bases and V 3 bases, and 7 bases lay outside the gene matches. The CDR3 DNA sequence: TGTGCCAGCAGCTTCTCCGGGACAGGGGGTTTTGAGCAGTTCTTC. Translating it yields CASSFSGTGGFEQFF.

V usage is TRBV11-2 and J usage is TRBJ1-4, with D unresolved. The CDR3 has 12 residues. Germline V CDR1 and CDR2: SGHAT, FQNNGV. Trimming cost V 5 bases and J 11 bases, with 12 bases left between them. The CDR3 protein is CASSRPLGKLFF. The CDR3 bases are TGTGCCAGCAGCCGACCCCTGGGGAAACTGTTTTTT.

The genes are TRBV6-2 or TRBV6-3 and TRBJ1-1; weak D call: TRBD1 (5 bases). V lost 2 bases, J lost 10 bases, and 17 bases lay in between. The germline gives CDR1 MNHEY, CDR2 SVGEGT. The CDR3 spans 14 residues. CDR3 residues: CASSYARRGVGAFF. The DNA of the CDR3 is TGTGCCAGCAGTTACGCACGGCGGGGCGTCGGAGCTTTCTTT.

This chain connects TRBV7-2 to TRBJ1-2, with 10 nucleotides matching TRBD1. With 5 bases clipped from V and 4 bases from J, the junction kept 7 bases outside the gene matches. The CDR3 length is 15 residues. From germline, CDR1 is SGHTA and CDR2 FQGNSA. The CDR3 sequence: CASSVDRGQGYGYTF. The CDR3 region has the DNA TGTGCCAGCAGCGTAGACAGGGGGCAGGGCTATGGCTACACCTTC.

Here the CDR3 DNA reads TGTGCCAGCAGCTACACGGGACAGGCCGAGCGGGAGCAGTACTTC. The encoded protein is CASSYTGQAEREQYF. This sequence joins TRBV28 and TRBJ2-7; TRBD1 matches at 8 bases. With V trimmed by 6 bases and J by 7 bases, 14 bases remained unmatched. The CDR3 totals 15 residues. The germline CDR1 and CDR2 sequences are MDHEN and SYDVKM.

The chain recombines TRBV5-4 with TRBJ2-3, with D perhaps matching TRBD2 (5 bases). Looked up from germline, CDR1 is SGHNT and CDR2 is YYREEE (reference sequence). The CDR3 contains 15 residues. V was trimmed by 0 bases and J by 3 bases, leaving 11 bases between them. The CDR3 region is CASSLGGSGTDTQYF. The CDR3 DNA follows: TGTGCCAGCAGCTTGGGAGGGTCGGGGACAGATACGCAGTATTTT.

The CDR3 spells CASSARGQGHYGYTF. The CDR3 DNA reads TGTGCCAGCAGCGCCAGGGGACAGGGTCACTATGGCTACACCTTC. This sequence joins TRBV11-2 and TRBJ1-2; 9 bases fit TRBD1. Germline CDR1 and CDR2: SGHAT and FQNNGV. V lost 5 bases to trimming and J lost 3 bases; unmatched junction nucleotides: 7. The CDR3 loop spans 15 amino acids. Full variable domain (remainder filled in from reference TRBV11-2 and TRBJ1-2): EAGVAQSPRYKIIEKRQSVAFWCNPISGHATLYWYQQILGQGPKLLIQFQNNGVVDDSQLPKDRFSAERLKGVDSTLKIQPAKLEDSAVYLCASSARGQGHYGYTFGSGTRLTVV.

This clone occurred a few times. The V and J genes are TRBV7-2 and TRBJ1-2; 8 bases align to TRBD1. The CDR3 is 14 amino acids. The J segment lost 8 bases and the V segment lost 5 bases, leaving 10 bases of the junction unmatched. Germline V gene data show CDR1 as SGHTA and CDR2 as FQGNSA. The CDR3 loop is CASSVDRERNGYTF. The CDR3 coding sequence is TGTGCCAGCAGCGTGGACAGGGAGAGGAACGGCTACACCTTC. Full variable domain (remainder filled in from reference TRBV7-2 and TRBJ1-2): GAGVSQSPSNKVTEKGKDVELRCDPISGHTALYWYRQSLGQGLEFLIYFQGNSAPDKSGLPSDRFSAERTGGSVSTLTIQRTQQEDSAVYLCASSVDRERNGYTFGSGTRLTVV.

J is TRBJ2-2 and V is TRBV7-2, with TRBD2 matching 14 bases. Losses at the gene ends were 5 bases for V and 4 bases for J; bases not matched to a gene: 9. The CDR3 is made up of 18 amino acids. Germline V gene lookup returns CDR1 SGHTA and CDR2 FQGNSA. CDR3 sequence: CASSPRGLAGAGTGELFF. Here the CDR3 DNA reads TGTGCCAGCAGCCCCCGGGGACTAGCGGGGGCAGGCACCGGGGAGCTGTTTTTT. Full variable domain (rest looked up from reference TRBV7-2 and TRBJ2-2): GAGVSQSPSNKVTEKGKDVELRCDPISGHTALYWYRQSLGQGLEFLIYFQGNSAPDKSGLPSDRFSAERTGGSVSTLTIQRTQQEDSAVYLCASSPRGLAGAGTGELFFGEGSRLTVL.

This chain uses TRBV9 with TRBJ1-3, with D unclear. The ends were cut back, 2 bases at V and 0 bases at J, with 3 bases in the middle. The CDR3 has 13 residues. Germline V gives CDR1 SGDLS, CDR2 YYNGEE. The CDR3 here is CASSVSSGNTIYF. DNA of the CDR3: TGTGCCAGCAGCGTGAGCTCTGGAAACACCATATATTTT.

V usage is TRBV19 and J usage is TRBJ1-1; the D is unclear. V was trimmed by 7 bases and J by 1 base, leaving 13 bases between them. CDR3 size: 14 residues. In germline, CDR1 is LNHDA, CDR2 SQIVND (reference sequence). The CDR3 DNA is TGTGCCAGTACCCGCCGGGGAGCGAACACTGAAGCTTTCTTT. Translating gives CASTRRGANTEAFF.

The V gene is TRBV9, the J gene TRBJ1-3; D possibly corresponds to TRBD1 (5 bases). The CDR3 has 16 residues. Per germline, CDR1 SGDLS and CDR2 YYNGEE. Trimming took off 4 bases at V and 3 bases at J, with 17 bases between the two ends. CDR3 amino acids: CASSPQGNRVGNTIYF. CDR3 DNA sequence: TGTGCCAGCAGCCCGCAGGGCAACAGAGTTGGAAACACCATATATTTT. Full variable domain (rest looked up from reference TRBV9 and TRBJ1-3): DSGVTQTPKHLITATGQRVTLRCSPRSGDLSVYWYQQSLDQGLQFLIQYYNGEERAKGNILERFSAQQFPDLHSELNLSSLELGDSALYFCASSPQGNRVGNTIYFGEGSWLTVV.

The chain combines TRBV28 with TRBJ2-7, with TRBD2 matching 7 bases. The junction had 5 bases not matched to a gene; V was cut back by 5 bases and J by 1 base. This CDR3 is built from 14 residues. Germline V gene data show CDR1 as MDHEN and CDR2 as SYDVKM. CDR3 DNA: TGTGCCAGCAGTACGCCGGGACTATCCTACGAGCAGTACTTC. As protein: CASSTPGLSYEQYF.

The chain has TRBV5-1 and TRBJ2-7, with 9 nucleotides matching TRBD2. V shed 0 bases and J 1 base; nucleotides not matched to a gene: 2. Germline V gene lookup returns CDR1 SGHRS and CDR2 YFSETQ. CDR3 length: 15 residues. In DNA form, the CDR3 reads TGCGCCAGCAGCTTGGCACTAGCGGGTTCCTACGAGCAGTACTTC. This gives the protein CASSLALAGSYEQYF.

This chain uses TRBV18 with TRBJ1-4; 9 nucleotides match TRBD1. The CDR3 length is 16 residues. V shed 6 bases, J shed 8 bases, and the junction held 13 bases outside the gene matches. Germline V gene data show CDR1 as KGHSH and CDR2 as LQKENI. CDR3 in amino acids: CASSPGTGMIGEKLFF. The DNA for the CDR3 is TGTGCCAGCTCTCCCGGGACAGGGATGATAGGAGAAAAACTGTTTTTT.

The genes are TRBV30 and TRBJ2-3; the D is unclear. The CDR3 totals 12 residues. Per germline, CDR1 GTSNPN and CDR2 SVGIG (reference sequence). V lost 1 base, J lost 6 bases, and 8 bases lay in between. CDR3: CAWSAIVDTQYF. The CDR3 nucleotides read TGTGCCTGGAGTGCTATCGTCGATACGCAGTATTTT.

The V call is TRBV13, the J call TRBJ2-2; 7 nucleotides align to TRBD1. The V and J ends lost 5 bases and 1 base, in that order; junction bases with no gene match: 1. CDR1 is PRHDT and CDR2 is FYEKMQ in the germline V gene (reference sequence). The CDR3 sequence is 14 residues long. The CDR3 DNA sequence: TGTGCCAGCAGCCGACAGGGGAACACCGGGGAGCTGTTTTTT. It translates to CASSRQGNTGELFF.

The chain recombines TRBV4-1 with TRBJ2-1; TRBD2 agrees at 12 bases. The CDR3 consists of 17 residues. Per germline, CDR1 MGHRA and CDR2 YSYEKL. V lost 0 bases, J lost 7 bases, and 7 bases stayed unmatched. The CDR3, as DNA: TGCGCCAGCAGCCAAGATCTCCGGACTAGCGGGGATAATGAGCAGTTCTTC. It codes for CASSQDLRTSGDNEQFF.

This chain uses TRBV21-1 with TRBJ2-7; TRBD1, the D gene given by the table, was not confirmed from the DNA. TRBV21-1 is a pseudogene locus. This CDR3 contains 14 residues. The CDR3 region is CASTEKIHLSEQYF. The DNA for the CDR3 is TGTGCCAGCACCGAAAAAATACACCTCTCCGAGCAGTACTTC.

This sequence joins TRBV9 and TRBJ1-6; possibly TRBD1 for D (5 bases). Trimming stripped 0 bases from V and 10 bases from J, with 8 bases between. CDR1 is SGDLS and CDR2 is YYNGEE in the germline V gene. This CDR3 has 13 amino acids. The CDR3 DNA sequence: TGTGCCAGCAGCGTAGTTGGGGACTCACCCCTCCACTTT. Its translation: CASSVVGDSPLHF.